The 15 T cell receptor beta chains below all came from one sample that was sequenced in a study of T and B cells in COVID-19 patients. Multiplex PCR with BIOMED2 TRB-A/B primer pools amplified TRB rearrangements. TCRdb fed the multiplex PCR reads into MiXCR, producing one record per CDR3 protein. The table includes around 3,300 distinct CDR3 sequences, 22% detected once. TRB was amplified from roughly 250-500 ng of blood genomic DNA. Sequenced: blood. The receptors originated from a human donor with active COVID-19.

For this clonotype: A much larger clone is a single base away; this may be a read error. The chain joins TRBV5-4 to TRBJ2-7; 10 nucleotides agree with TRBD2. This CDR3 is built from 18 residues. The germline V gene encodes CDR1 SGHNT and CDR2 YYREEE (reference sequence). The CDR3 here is CASSFGASGRISGSEQCF. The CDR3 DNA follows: TGTGCCAGCAGCTTTGGGGCTAGCGGGAGAATATCGGGGAGCGAGCAGTGCTTC.

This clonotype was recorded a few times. For the CDR3, the DNA is TGTGCCACCAGTGATTCGCCGGGCGGTGAAGCTTTCTTT. It is translated as CATSDSPGGEAFF. The V and J genes are TRBV24-1 and TRBJ1-1; D is unresolved. CDR1 and CDR2 from the germline V gene are KGHDR and SFDVKD. This CDR3 is built from 13 residues. Deletions cut 2 bases from V and 7 bases from J, with 10 bases between.

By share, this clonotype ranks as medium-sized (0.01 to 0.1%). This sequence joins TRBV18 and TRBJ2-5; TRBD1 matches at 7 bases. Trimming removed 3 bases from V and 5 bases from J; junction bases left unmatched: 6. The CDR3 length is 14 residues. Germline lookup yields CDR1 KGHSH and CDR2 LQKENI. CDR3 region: CASSPQGGRETQYF. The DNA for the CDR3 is TGTGCCAGCTCACCGCAAGGGGGCCGCGAGACCCAGTACTTC.

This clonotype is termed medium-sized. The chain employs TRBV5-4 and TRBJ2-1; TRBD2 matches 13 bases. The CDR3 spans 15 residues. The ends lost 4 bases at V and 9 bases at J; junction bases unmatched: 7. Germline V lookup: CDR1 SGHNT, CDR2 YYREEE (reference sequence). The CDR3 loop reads CASSPGTSGTGEQFF. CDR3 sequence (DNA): TGTGCCAGCAGCCCCGGGACTAGCGGGACAGGTGAGCAGTTCTTC.

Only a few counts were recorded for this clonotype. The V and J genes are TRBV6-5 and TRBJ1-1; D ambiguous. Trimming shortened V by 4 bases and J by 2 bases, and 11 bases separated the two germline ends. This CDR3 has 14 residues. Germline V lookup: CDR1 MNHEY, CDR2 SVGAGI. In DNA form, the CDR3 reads TGTGCCAGCAGTTCCCCGCAACGAAACACTGAAGCTTTCTTT. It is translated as CASSSPQRNTEAFF.

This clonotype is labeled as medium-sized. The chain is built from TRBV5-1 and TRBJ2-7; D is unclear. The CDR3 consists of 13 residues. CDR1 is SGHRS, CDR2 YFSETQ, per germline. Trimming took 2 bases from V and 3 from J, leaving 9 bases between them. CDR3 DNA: TGCGCCAGCAGCTTAGTACCTGACTACGAGCAGTACTTC. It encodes CASSLVPDYEQYF.

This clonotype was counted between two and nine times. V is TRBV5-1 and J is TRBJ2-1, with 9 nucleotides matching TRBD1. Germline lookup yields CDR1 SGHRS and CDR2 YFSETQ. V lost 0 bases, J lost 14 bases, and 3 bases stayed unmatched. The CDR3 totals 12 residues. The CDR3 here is CASSLVRDREFF. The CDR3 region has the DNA TGCGCCAGCAGCTTGGTCCGGGACAGGGAGTTCTTC. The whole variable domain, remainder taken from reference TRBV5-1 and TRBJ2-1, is KAGVTQTPRYLIKTRGQQVTLSCSPISGHRSVSWYQQTPGQGLQFLFEYFSETQRNKGNFPGRFSGRQFSNSRSEMNVSTLELGDSALYLCASSLVRDREFFGPGTRLTVL.

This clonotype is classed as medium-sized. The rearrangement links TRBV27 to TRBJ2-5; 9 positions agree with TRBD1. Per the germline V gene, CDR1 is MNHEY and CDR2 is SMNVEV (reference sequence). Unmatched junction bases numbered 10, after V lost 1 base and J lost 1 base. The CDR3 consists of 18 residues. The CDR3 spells CASSLWAGTGLGQETQYF. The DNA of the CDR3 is TGTGCCAGCAGTTTATGGGCCGGGACAGGGCTTGGCCAAGAGACCCAGTACTTC.

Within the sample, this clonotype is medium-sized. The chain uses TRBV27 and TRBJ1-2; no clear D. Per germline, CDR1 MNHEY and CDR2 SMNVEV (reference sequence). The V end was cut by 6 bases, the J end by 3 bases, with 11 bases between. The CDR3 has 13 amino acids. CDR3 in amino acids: CASRGNRDYGYTF. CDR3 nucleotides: TGTGCCAGCAGGGGAAACAGAGACTATGGCTACACCTTC.

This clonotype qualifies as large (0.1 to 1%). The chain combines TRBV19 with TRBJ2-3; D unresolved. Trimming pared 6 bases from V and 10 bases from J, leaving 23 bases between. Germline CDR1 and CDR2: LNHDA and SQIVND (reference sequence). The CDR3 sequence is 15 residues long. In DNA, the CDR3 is TGTGCCAGTAGGGAGTCGCGCCCGTCTACAATAGCGCAGTATTTT. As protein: CASRESRPSTIAQYF.

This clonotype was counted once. CDR3 loop: CASSLGQMNQPQHF. CDR3 bases: TGTGCCAGCAGCTTAGGACAGATGAATCAGCCCCAGCATTTT. The V and J genes are TRBV7-9 and TRBJ1-5; D is possibly TRBD1 (5 bases). Germline CDR1 SEHNR, CDR2 FQNEAQ (reference sequence). Trimming removed 1 base from V and 4 bases from J, with 8 bases in between. This CDR3 contains 14 residues.

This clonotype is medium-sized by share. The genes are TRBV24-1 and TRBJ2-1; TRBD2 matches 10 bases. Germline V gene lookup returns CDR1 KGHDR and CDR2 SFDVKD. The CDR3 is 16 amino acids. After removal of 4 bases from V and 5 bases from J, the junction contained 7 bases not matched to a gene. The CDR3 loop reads CATSEAGTSDHNEQFF. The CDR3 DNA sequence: TGTGCCACCAGTGAGGCCGGGACTAGCGACCACAATGAGCAGTTCTTC.

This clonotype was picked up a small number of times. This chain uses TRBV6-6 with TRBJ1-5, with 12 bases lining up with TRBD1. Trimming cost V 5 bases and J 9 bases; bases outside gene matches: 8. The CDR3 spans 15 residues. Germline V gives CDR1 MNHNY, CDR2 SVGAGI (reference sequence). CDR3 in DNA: TGTGCCAGCAGTCTAGGCGGGACAGGGGGCGCGCCCCAGCATTTT. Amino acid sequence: CASSLGGTGGAPQHF.

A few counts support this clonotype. As DNA, the CDR3 is TGTGCCAGCCATCGGAGCAATCAGCCCCAGCATTTT. Translation: CASHRSNQPQHF. The V and J genes are TRBV5-6 and TRBJ1-5; D call uncertain. V was clipped by 7 bases and J by 1 base, with 6 bases between them. The CDR3 totals 12 residues. Germline values: CDR1 SGHDT, CDR2 YYEEEE. Based on the CDR3 plus reference TRBV5-6 and TRBJ1-5, the full variable domain is DAGVTQSPTHLIKTRGQQVTLRCSPKSGHDTVSWYQQALGQGPQFIFQYYEEEERQRGNFPDRFSGHQFPNYSSELNVNALLLGDSALYLCASHRSNQPQHFGDGTRLSIL.

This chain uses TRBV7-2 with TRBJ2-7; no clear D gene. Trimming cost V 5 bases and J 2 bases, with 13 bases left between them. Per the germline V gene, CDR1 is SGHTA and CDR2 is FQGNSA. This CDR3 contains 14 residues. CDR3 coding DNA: TGTGCCAGCAGCCCTTCGTTAGGGACCTACGAGCAGTACTTC. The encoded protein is CASSPSLGTYEQYF.